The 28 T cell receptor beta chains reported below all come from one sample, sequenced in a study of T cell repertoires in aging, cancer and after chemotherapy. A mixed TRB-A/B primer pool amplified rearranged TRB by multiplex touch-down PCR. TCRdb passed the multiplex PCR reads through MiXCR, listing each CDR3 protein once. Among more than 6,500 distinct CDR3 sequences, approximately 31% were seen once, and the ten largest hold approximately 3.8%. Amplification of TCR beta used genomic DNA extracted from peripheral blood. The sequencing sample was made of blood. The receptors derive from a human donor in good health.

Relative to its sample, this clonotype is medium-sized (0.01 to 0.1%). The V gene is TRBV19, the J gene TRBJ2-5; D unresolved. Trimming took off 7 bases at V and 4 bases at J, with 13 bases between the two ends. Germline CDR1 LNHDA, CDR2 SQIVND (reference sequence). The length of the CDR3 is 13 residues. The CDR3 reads CASNGVDRETQYF. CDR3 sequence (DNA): TGTGCCAGTAATGGGGTGGACCGAGAGACCCAGTACTTC.

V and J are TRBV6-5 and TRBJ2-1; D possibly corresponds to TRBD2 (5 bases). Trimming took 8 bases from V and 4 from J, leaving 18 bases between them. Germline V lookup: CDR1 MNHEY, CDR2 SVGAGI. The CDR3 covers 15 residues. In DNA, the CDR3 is TGTGCCAGCGATAGAAAGCGGAAGTCTTACAATGAGCAGTTCTTC. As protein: CASDRKRKSYNEQFF.

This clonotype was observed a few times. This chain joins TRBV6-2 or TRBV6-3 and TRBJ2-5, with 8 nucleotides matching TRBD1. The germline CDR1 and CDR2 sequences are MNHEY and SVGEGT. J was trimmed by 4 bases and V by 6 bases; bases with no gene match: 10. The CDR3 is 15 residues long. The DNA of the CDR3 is TGTGCCAGCAGCCTATGGGGGACAGGTACAGAGACCCAGTACTTC. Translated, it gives CASSLWGTGTETQYF.

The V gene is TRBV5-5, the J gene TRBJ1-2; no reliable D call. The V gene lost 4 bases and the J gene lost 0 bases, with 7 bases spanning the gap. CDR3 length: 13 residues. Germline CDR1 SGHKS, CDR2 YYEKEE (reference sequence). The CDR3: CASSAGSNYGYTF. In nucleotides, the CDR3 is TGTGCCAGCAGCGCAGGATCTAACTATGGCTACACCTTC.

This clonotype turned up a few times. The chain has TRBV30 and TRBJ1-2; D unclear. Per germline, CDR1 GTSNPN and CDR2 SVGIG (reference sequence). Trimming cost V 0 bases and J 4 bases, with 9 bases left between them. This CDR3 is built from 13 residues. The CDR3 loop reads CAWSVSDFYGYTF. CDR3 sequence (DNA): TGTGCCTGGAGTGTATCTGACTTCTATGGCTACACCTTC.

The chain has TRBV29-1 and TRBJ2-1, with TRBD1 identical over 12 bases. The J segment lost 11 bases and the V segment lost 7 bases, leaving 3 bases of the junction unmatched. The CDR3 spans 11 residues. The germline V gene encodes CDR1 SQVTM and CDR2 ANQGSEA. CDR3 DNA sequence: TGCAGCGGCGGGACAGGGGGCCAGCAGTTCTTC. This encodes CSGGTGGQQFF.

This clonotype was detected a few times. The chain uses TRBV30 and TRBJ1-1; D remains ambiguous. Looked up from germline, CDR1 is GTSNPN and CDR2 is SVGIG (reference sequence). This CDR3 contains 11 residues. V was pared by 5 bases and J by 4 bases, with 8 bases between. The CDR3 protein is CAWVWTTEAFF. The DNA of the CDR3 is TGTGCCTGGGTTTGGACCACTGAAGCTTTCTTT.

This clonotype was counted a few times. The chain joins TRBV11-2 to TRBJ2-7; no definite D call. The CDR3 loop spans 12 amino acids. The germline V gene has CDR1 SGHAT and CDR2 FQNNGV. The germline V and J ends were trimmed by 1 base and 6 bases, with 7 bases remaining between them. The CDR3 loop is CASSLVGFEQYF. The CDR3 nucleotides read TGTGCCAGCAGCTTAGTAGGCTTCGAGCAGTACTTC.

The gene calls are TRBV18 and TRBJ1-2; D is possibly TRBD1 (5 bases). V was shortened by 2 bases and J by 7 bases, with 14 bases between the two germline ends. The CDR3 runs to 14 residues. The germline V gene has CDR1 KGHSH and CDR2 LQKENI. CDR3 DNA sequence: TGTGCCAGCTCACCAAGCGGGGCCGGAACTGGCTACACCTTC. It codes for CASSPSGAGTGYTF.

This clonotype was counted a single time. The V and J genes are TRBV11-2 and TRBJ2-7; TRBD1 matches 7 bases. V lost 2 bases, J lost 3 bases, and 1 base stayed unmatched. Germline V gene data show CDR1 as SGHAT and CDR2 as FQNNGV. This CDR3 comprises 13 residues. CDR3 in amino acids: CASSLRQGYEQYF. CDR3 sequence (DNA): TGTGCCAGCAGCTTAAGACAGGGCTACGAGCAGTACTTC.

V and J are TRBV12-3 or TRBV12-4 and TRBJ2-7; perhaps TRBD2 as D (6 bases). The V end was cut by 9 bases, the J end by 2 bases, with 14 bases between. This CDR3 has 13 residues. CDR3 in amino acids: CASRSWEAYEQYF. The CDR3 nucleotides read TGTGCCAGTCGCTCTTGGGAGGCCTACGAGCAGTACTTC.

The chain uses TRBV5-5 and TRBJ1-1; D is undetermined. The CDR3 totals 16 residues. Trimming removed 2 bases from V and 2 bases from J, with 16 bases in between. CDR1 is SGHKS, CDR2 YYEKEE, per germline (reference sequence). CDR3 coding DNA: TGTGCCAGCAGCTTACGCGGAACGGGCCTTAACACTGAAGCTTTCTTT. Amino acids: CASSLRGTGLNTEAFF.

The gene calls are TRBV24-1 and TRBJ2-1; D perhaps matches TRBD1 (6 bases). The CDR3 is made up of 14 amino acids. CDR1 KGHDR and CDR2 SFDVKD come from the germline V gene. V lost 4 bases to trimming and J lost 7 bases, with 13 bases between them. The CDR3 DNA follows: TGTGCCACCAGTGACCCGCTTCAGGGGAATGAGCAGTTCTTC. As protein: CATSDPLQGNEQFF.

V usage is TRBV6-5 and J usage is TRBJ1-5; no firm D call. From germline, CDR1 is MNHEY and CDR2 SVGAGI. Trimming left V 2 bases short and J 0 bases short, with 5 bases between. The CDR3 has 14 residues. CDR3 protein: CASSYLDSNQPQHF. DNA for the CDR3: TGTGCCAGCAGTTACCTTGATAGCAATCAGCCCCAGCATTTT.

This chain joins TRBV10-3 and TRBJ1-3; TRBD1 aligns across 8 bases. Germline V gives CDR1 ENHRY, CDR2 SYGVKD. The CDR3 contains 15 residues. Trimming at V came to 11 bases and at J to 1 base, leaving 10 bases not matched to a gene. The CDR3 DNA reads TGTGCCTTACTGGGACAGGCAGATTCTGGAAACACCATATATTTT. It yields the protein CALLGQADSGNTIYF.

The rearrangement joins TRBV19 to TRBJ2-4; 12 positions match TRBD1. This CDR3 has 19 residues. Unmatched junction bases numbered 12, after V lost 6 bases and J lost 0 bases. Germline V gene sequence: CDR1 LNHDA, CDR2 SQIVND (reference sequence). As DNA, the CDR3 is TGTGCCAGTAGCTTACGGCCGGGACAGGGGGCCGGAGCCAAAAACATTCAGTACTTC. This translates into CASSLRPGQGAGAKNIQYF. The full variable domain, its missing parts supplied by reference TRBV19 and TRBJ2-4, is DGGITQSPKYLFRKEGQNVTLSCEQNLNHDAMYWYRQDPGQGLRLIYYSQIVNDFQKGDIAEGYSVSREKKESFPLTVTSAQKNPTAFYLCASSLRPGQGAGAKNIQYFGAGTRLSVL.

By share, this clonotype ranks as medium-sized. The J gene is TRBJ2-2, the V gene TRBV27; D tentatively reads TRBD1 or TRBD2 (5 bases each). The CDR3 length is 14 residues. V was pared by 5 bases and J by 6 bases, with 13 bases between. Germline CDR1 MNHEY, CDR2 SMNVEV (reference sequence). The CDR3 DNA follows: TGTGCCAGCAGTGCATCGGGGCTGTCCGGGGAGCTGTTTTTT. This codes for CASSASGLSGELFF.

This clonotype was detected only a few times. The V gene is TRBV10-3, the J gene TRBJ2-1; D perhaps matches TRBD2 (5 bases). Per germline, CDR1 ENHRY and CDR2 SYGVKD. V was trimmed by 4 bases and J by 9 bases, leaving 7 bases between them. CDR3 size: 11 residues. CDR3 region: CAISAGVEQFF. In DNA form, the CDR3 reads TGTGCCATCAGTGCCGGGGTTGAGCAGTTCTTC.

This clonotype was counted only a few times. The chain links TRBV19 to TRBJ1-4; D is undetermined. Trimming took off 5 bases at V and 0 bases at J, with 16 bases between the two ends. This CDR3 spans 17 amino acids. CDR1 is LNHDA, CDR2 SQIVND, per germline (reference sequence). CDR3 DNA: TGTGCCAGTAGTTTTCCAACCCCCGGTGCAACTAATGAAAAACTGTTTTTT. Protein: CASSFPTPGATNEKLFF.

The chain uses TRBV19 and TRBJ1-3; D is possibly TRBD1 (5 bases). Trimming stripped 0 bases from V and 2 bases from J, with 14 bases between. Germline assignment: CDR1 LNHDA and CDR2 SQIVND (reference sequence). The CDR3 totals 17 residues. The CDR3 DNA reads TGTGCCAGTAGTATAGACTCCAGGGCATCAACTGGAAACACCATATATTTT. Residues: CASSIDSRASTGNTIYF.

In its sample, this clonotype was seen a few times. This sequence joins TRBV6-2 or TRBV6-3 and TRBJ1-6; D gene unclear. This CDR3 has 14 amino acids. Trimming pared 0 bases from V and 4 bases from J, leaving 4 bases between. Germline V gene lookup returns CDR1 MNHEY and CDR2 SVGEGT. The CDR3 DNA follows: TGTGCCAGCAGTTACTCGGAATATAATTCACCCCTCCACTTT. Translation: CASSYSEYNSPLHF.

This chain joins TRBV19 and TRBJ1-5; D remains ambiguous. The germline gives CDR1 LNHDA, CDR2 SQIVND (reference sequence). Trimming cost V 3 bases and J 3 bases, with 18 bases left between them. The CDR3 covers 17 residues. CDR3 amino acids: CASSIIRGKKSNQPQHF. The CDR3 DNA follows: TGTGCCAGTAGTATCATACGAGGGAAAAAGTCCAATCAGCCCCAGCATTTT.

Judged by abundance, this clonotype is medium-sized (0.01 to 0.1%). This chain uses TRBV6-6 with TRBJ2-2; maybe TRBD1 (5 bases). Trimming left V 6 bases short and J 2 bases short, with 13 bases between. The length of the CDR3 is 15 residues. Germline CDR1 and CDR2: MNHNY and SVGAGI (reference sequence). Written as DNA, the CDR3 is TGTGCCAGCAGGCAGACAGCTGTAAACACCGGGGAGCTGTTTTTT. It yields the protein CASRQTAVNTGELFF.

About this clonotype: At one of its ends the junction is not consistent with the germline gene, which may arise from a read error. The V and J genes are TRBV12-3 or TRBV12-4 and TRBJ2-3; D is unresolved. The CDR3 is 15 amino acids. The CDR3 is CATSDLIRSPDTQYF. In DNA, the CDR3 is TGTGCCACCAGTGATCTCATACGAAGCCCAGATACGCAGTATTTT.

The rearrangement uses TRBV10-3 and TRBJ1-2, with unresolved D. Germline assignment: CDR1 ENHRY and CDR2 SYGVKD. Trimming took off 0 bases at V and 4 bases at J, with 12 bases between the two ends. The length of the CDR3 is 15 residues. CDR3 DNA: TGTGCCATCAGTGAGTCGGCGCGGGCTGTCTATGGCTACACCTTC. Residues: CAISESARAVYGYTF.

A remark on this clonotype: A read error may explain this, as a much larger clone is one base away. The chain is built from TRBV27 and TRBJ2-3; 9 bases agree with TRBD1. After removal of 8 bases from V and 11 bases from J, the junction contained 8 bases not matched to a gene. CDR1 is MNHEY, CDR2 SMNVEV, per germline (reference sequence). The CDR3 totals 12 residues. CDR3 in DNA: TGTGCCAGCTGGTACGGACAGGGGCAGCAGTATTTT. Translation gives CASWYGQGQQYF.

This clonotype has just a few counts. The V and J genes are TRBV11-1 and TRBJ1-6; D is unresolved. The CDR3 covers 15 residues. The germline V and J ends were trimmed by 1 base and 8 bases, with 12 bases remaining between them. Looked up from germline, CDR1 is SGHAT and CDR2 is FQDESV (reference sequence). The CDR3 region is CASSLEVGSHSPLHF. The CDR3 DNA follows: TGTGCCAGCAGCTTAGAGGTGGGGTCTCATTCACCCCTCCACTTT. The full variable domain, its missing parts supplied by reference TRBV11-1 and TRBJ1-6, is EAEVAQSPRYKITEKSQAVAFWCDPISGHATLYWYRQILGQGPELLVQFQDESVVDDSQLPKDRFSAERLKGVDSTLKIQPAELGDSAMYLCASSLEVGSHSPLHFGNGTRLTVT.

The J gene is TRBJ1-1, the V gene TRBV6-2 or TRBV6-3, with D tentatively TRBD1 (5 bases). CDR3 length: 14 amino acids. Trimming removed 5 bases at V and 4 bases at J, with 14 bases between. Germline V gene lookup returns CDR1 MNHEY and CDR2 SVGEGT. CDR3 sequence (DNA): TGTGCCAGCAGTCATACCCCGAGGGGCACTGAAGCTTTCTTT. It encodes CASSHTPRGTEAFF.